This TCR beta chain was sequenced for a study of regulatory T cells in long-lasting Graves disease. As for time point: newly diagnosed GD, antithyroid drugs for less than 3 months. With RNA extracted from PBMCs as input, the TCR library was made. Roughly 10 milliliters of peripheral blood were taken and placed in EDTA tubes. Both iRepertoire HTBI primers and Arm-PCR of CDR3 regions were used to build the TCR beta libraries. From the multiplex PCR reads, TCRdb called clonotypes with MiXCR, one entry per CDR3 protein. The sample yields roughly 220,000 distinct CDR3 sequences, around 18% seen once. Germline lookup yields CDR1 LGHDT and CDR2 YNNKEL (reference sequence). The V and J ends lost 3 bases and 3 bases respectively, with 9 bases between them. This CDR3 has 13 amino acids. The table lists this clonotype with many counts.

This TCR came from a female donor with Graves disease. V is TRBV3-1 and J is TRBJ2-7, with D possibly TRBD2 on 5 matching bases. The material sequenced was peripheral blood mononuclear cells (PBMCs), taken at new diagnosis, from a patient treated with antithyroid drugs. CDR3 sequence (DNA): TGTGCCAGCAGCCACTCACTAGGCTACGAGCAGTACTTC. It is translated as CASSHSLGYEQYF.